This T cell receptor (beta chain) originates from a study of CD8 T cells in ankylosing spondylitis. For this clonotype: Its specificity is not known.

Regarding the study as a whole: Some of these motif variants have turned up before, in reports on reactive arthritis synovial fluid and blood. It appeared that ankylosing spondylitis blood was characterized by a TCR beta motif of about 8 highly homologous variants. The study looked at matched synovial fluid samples from ankylosing spondylitis patients. Disease-linked clones were reported to be significantly enriched there.

Germline CDR1 is DFQATT and CDR2 is SNEGSKA (reference sequence). The V gene lost 7 bases and the J gene lost 0 bases, with 19 bases spanning the gap. This CDR3 has 16 residues. Each CDR3 protein is one row after TCRdb ran MiXCR on the 5' RACE reads. The repertoire includes just over 300,000 distinct CDR3 sequences, 20% to 25% of them detected once, and about 3.7% sits in the top ten. The sequencing input was blood, either unsorted or a sorted T cell fraction (not recorded which). The J gene is TRBJ2-1, the V gene TRBV20-1; unclear D gene. This TCR derives from a female donor with ankylosing spondylitis or in good health (not recorded which). CDR3 region: CSESNIGPSSYNEQFF. The CDR3 nucleotides are TGCAGTGAGTCGAATATAGGACCGAGCTCCTACAATGAGCAGTTCTTC.